This T cell receptor (beta chain) was sequenced for a study of early T cells in non-severe SARS-CoV-2 infection. Study context: Unsorted whole blood bulk RNA was sequenced, with unpaired chains.

The CDR3 runs to 13 residues. Germline assignment: CDR1 SGHAT and CDR2 FQNNGV. The junction had 2 bases not matched to a gene; V was cut back by 4 bases and J by 6 bases. This clonotype was counted many times. The antigen is not known. Unique molecular identifiers were added to individual cDNA molecules. From the 5' RACE reads, TCRdb called clonotypes with MiXCR, one entry per CDR3 protein. The sample carries approximately 77,000 distinct CDR3 sequences, roughly 12% recorded once. General study results and limits: In VDJdb matching, anti-spike CD8 responses were favored while private and CD4 specificities went missing.

The TCR was taken from an adult who was a healthcare worker with PCR-confirmed SARS-CoV-2 infection or an uninfected control (not recorded which). The donor label of this sample is uncertain. The sequencing used whole blood, collected at baseline. This chain connects TRBV11-2 to TRBJ2-1; TRBD2 aligns across 8 bases. This chain's CDR3 is CASSWGLGNEQFF. In DNA, the CDR3 is TGTGCCAGCAGCTGGGGACTAGGCAATGAGCAGTTCTTC.